This T cell receptor (beta chain) was sequenced during a study of cytomegalovirus exposure and HLA in healthy donors. This clone was detected once. From germline, CDR1 is MNHEY and CDR2 SMNVEV (reference sequence). The germline V and J ends were trimmed by 2 bases and 1 base, with 5 bases remaining between them. The CDR3 is made up of 14 amino acids. Profiling relied on immunoSEQ multiplex PCR, and the TCRdb table lists in-frame clones only, not all of them. The table lists 150,000 to 200,000 clones, about 83% of them singletons. The rearrangement links TRBV27 to TRBJ2-2; no clear D. This TCR was sampled from a woman aged 18-35 years in good health and CMV-seronegative. The sample taken for sequencing was PBMCs. The CDR3: CASSLRVNTGELFF. The CDR3 region has the DNA TGTGCCAGCAGTTTAAGAGTGAACACCGGGGAGCTGTTTTTT.